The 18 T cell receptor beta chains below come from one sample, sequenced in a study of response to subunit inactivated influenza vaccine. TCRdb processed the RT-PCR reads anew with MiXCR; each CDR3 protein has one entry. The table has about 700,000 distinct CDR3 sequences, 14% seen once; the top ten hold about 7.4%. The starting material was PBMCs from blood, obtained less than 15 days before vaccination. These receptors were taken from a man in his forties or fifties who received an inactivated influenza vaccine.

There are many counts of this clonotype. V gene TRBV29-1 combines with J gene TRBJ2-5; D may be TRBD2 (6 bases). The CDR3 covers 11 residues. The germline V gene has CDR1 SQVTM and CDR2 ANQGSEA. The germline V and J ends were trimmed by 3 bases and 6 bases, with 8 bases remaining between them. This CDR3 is CSVDGGKTQYF. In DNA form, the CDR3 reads TGCAGCGTTGACGGGGGAAAGACCCAGTACTTC.

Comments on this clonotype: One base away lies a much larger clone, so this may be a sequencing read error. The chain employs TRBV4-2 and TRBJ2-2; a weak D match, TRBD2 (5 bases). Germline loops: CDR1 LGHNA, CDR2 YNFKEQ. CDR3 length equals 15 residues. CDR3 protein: CASSQDLKNTGEQFF. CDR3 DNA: TGTGCCAGCAGCCAAGATCTCAAGAACACCGGGGAGCAGTTTTTT.

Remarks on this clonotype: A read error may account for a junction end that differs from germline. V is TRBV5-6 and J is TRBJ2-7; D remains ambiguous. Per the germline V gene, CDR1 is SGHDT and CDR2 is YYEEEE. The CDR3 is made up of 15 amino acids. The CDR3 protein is CASSLNWDKTYERYF. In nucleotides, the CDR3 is TGTGCCAGCAGCTTGAACTGGGATAAGACCTACGAGCGGTACTTC.

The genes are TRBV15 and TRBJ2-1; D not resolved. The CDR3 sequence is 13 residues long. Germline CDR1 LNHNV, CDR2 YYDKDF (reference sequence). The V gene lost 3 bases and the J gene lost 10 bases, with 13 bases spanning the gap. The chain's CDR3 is CATSRETQTEQFF. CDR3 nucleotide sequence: TGTGCCACCAGCAGGGAGACACAAACCGAGCAGTTCTTC.

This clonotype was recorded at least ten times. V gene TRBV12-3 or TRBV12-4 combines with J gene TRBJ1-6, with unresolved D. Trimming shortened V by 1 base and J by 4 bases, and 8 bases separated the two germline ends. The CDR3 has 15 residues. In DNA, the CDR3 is TGTGCCAGCAGTTTAGGGGCAGAATATAATTCACCCCTCCACTTT. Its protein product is CASSLGAEYNSPLHF.

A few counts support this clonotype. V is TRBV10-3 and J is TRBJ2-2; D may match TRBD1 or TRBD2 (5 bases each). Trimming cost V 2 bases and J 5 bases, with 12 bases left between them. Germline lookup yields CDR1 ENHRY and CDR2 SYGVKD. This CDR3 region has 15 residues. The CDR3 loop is CAISEGGVYTGELFF. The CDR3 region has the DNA TGTGCCATCAGTGAGGGGGGAGTCTATACCGGGGAGCTGTTTTTT.

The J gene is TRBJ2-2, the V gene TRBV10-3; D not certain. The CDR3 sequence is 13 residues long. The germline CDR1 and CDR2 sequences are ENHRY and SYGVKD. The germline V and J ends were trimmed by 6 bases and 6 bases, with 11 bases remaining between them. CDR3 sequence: CAIRASEAGELFF. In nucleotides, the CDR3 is TGTGCCATCAGGGCCTCCGAGGCCGGGGAGCTGTTTTTT.

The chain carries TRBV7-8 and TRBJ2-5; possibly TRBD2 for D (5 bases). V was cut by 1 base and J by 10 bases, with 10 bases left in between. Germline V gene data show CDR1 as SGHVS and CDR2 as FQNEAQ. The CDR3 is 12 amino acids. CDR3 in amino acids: CASSLGGKGQYF. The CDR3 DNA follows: TGTGCCAGCAGCTTAGGAGGGAAGGGCCAGTACTTC.

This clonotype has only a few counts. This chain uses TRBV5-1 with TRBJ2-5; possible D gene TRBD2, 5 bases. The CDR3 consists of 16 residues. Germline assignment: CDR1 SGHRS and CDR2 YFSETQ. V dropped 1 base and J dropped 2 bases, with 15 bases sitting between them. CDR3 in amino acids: CASSLRPLARQETQYF. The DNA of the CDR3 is TGCGCCAGCAGCTTGAGGCCCCTAGCCCGGCAAGAGACCCAGTACTTC.

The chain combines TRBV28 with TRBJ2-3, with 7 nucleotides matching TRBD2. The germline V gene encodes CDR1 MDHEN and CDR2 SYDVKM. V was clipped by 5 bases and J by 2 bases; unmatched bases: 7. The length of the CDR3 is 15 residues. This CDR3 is CASSLTGTNTDTQYF. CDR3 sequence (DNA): TGTGCCAGCAGTCTGACCGGGACTAACACAGATACGCAGTATTTT.

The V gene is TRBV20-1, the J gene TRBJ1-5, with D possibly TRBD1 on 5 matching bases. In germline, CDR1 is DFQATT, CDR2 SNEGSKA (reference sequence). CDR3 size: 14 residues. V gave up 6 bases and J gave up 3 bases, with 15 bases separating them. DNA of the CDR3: TGCAGTGCCTCCCCAGACAGTCCCAATCAGCCCCAGCATTTT. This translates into CSASPDSPNQPQHF.

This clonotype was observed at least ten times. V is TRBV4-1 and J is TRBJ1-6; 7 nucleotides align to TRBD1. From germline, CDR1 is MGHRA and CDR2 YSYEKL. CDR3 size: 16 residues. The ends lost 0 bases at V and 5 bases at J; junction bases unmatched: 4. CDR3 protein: CASSQDGGQNNSPLHF. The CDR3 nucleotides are TGCGCCAGCAGCCAAGATGGGGGACAGAATAATTCACCCCTCCACTTT.

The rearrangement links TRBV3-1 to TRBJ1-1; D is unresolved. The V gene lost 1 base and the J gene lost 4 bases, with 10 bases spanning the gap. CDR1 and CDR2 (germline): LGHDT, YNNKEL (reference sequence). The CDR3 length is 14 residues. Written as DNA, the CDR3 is TGTGCCAGCAGCCAAGCCGGTCTGGGCACTGAAGCTTTCTTT. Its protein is CASSQAGLGTEAFF.

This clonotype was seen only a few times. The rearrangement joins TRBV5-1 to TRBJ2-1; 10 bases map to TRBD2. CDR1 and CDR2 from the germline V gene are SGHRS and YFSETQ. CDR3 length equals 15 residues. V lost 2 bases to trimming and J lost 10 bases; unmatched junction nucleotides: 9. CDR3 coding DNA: TGCGCCAGCAGCTTCGGGGCTAGCGGGAGTAACGAGCAGTTCTTC. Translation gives CASSFGASGSNEQFF.

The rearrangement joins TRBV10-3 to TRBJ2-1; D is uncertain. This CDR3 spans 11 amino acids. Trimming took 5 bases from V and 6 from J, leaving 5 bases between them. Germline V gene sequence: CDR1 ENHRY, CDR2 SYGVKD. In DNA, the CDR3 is TGTGCCATCAGTAACCCCAATGAGCAGTTCTTC. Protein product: CAISNPNEQFF.

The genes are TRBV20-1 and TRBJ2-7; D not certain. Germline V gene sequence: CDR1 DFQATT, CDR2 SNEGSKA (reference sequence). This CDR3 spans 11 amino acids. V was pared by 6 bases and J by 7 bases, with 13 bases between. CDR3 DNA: TGCAGTGCGCAGTTAGTGGGGGAGCAGTACTTC. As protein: CSAQLVGEQYF.

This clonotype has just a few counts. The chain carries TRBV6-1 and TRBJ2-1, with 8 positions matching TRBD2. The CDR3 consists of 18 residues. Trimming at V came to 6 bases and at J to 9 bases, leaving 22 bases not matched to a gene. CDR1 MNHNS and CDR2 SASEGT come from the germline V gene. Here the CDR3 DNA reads TGTGCCAGCAGCCGCTGGAGAATAGGATCCGGGACTAGGGGTGAGCAGTTCTTC. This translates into CASSRWRIGSGTRGEQFF.

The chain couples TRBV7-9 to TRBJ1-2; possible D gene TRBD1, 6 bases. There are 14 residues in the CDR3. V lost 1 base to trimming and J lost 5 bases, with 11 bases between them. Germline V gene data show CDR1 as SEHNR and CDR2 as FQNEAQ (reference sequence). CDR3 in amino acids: CASSLDTGRYGYTF. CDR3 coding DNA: TGTGCCAGCAGCTTAGATACAGGGAGATATGGCTACACCTTC.